Below, 6 T cell receptor beta chains from the same sample are listed, as sequenced in a study of blood T cell repertoires in COVID-19. Some clones are missing from TCRdb's copy, which holds only in-frame ones; the method was immunoSEQ multiplex PCR. The table lists a few hundred thousand clones, around 85% of them singletons, with 2% to 3% in the top ten. The sequenced sample consisted of peripheral blood. Source of these receptors: a woman between 65 and 79 years old with COVID-19, enrolled during active disease.

The chain has TRBV2 and TRBJ1-2; D gene unclear. This CDR3 spans 12 amino acids. CDR1 is SNHLY and CDR2 is FYNNEI in the germline V gene. Trimming cost V 3 bases and J 5 bases, with 7 bases left between them. This CDR3 is CASSDTVYGYTF. CDR3 DNA sequence: TGTGCCAGCAGTGATACAGTTTATGGCTACACCTTC.

J is TRBJ2-7 and V is TRBV6-2 or TRBV6-3; TRBD2 matches 11 bases. Germline trimming cut 0 bases from V and 2 bases from J; bases unmatched to any gene: 12. CDR1 and CDR2 from the germline V gene are MNHEY and SVGEGT. The CDR3 loop spans 19 amino acids. For the CDR3, the DNA is TGTGCCAGCAGTTACTCTTGGGGCACTAGCGGGAGAACTACCTACGAGCAGTACTTC. Translating gives CASSYSWGTSGRTTYEQYF.

This chain links TRBV7-6 with TRBJ1-1; D is unresolved. Per the germline V gene, CDR1 is SGHVS and CDR2 is FNYEAQ. Trimming removed 2 bases at V and 1 base at J, with 5 bases between. This CDR3 region has 13 residues. The CDR3 region has the DNA TGTGCCAGCAGCTTAACTGGGAACACTGAAGCTTTCTTT. The encoded protein is CASSLTGNTEAFF.

The chain recombines TRBV19 with TRBJ1-5; TRBD1 is a possible D gene (6 bases). CDR1 and CDR2 from the germline V gene are LNHDA and SQIVND (reference sequence). The CDR3 is 14 amino acids. V gave up 3 bases and J gave up 2 bases, with 8 bases separating them. CDR3 in DNA: TGTGCCAGTAGTATGGACAGAGGCAATCAGCCCCAGCATTTT. Translating it yields CASSMDRGNQPQHF.

The rearrangement joins TRBV7-9 to TRBJ1-1, with a tentative D call TRBD1 (5 bases). The germline V gene has CDR1 SEHNR and CDR2 FQNEAQ (reference sequence). V was shortened by 1 base and J by 3 bases, with 12 bases between the two germline ends. This CDR3 contains 15 residues. CDR3 sequence reads: CASSLETGGDTEAFF. The CDR3 nucleotides are TGTGCCAGCAGCTTAGAAACGGGGGGTGACACTGAAGCTTTCTTT.

The chain has TRBV29-1 and TRBJ1-2; D is possibly TRBD1 (5 bases). This CDR3 comprises 11 residues. Trimming took off 6 bases at V and 6 bases at J, with 11 bases between the two ends. The germline CDR1 and CDR2 sequences are SQVTM and ANQGSEA. The CDR3 DNA reads TGCAGCGTCGGGGGGAGCAATGGCTACACCTTC. Its protein product is CSVGGSNGYTF.